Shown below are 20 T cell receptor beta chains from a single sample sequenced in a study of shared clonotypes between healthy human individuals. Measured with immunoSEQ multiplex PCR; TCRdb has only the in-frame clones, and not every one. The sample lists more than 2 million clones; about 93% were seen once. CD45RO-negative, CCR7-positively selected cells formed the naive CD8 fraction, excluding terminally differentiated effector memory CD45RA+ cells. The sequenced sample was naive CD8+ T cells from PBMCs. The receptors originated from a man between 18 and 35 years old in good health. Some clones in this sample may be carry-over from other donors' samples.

The CDR3 DNA reads TGTGCCAGCACCCCCGGGACGGGCCAACCGGGAGGGCCGGCAGATACGCAGTATTTT. Encoded protein: CASTPGTGQPGGPADTQYF. The V and J genes are TRBV14 and TRBJ2-3; 8 nucleotides line up with TRBD2. The ends lost 7 bases at V and 4 bases at J; junction bases unmatched: 22. Germline assignment: CDR1 SGHDN and CDR2 FVKESK. This CDR3 comprises 19 residues.

As DNA, the CDR3 is TGCAGCGTCCTGCTGGGAGCCGGCACCGGGGAGCTGTTTTTT. It yields the protein CSVLLGAGTGELFF. The chain joins TRBV29-1 to TRBJ2-2; weak D call: TRBD2 (5 bases). The CDR3 extends over 14 amino acids. V gave up 6 bases and J gave up 4 bases, with 15 bases separating them. CDR1 SQVTM and CDR2 ANQGSEA come from the germline V gene.

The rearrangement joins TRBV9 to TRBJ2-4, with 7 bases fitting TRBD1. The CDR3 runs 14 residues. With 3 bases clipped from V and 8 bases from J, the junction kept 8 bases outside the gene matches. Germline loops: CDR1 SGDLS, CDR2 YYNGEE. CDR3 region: CASSEMAGGDIQYF. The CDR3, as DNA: TGTGCCAGCAGCGAAATGGCAGGGGGTGACATTCAGTACTTC.

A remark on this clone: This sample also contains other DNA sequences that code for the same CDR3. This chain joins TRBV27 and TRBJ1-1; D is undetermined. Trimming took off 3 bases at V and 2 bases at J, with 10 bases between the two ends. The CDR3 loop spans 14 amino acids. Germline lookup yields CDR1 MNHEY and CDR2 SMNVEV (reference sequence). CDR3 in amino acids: CASSFGVLNTEAFF. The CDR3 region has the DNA TGTGCCAGCAGTTTTGGGGTCCTTAACACTGAAGCTTTCTTT.

The CDR3 is CASSQLTGGATKNIQYF. CDR3 in DNA: TGTGCCAGCAGCCAACTCACAGGGGGCGCAACCAAAAACATTCAGTACTTC. The chain employs TRBV5-8 and TRBJ2-4; 9 bases map to TRBD1. CDR1 and CDR2 (germline): SGHTS, YDEGEE. This CDR3 spans 17 amino acids. Trimming removed 4 bases from V and 2 bases from J; junction bases left unmatched: 10. Together with reference TRBV5-8 and TRBJ2-4, the CDR3 gives the full variable domain: EAGVTQSPTHLIKTRGQQATLRCSPISGHTSVYWYQQALGLGLQFLLWYDEGEERNRGNFPPRFSGRQFPNYSSELNVNALELEDSALYLCASSQLTGGATKNIQYFGAGTRLSVL.

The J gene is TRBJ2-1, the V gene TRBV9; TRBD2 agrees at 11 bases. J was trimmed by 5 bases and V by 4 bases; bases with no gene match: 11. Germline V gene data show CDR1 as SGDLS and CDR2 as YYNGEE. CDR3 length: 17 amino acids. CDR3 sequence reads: CASSPSGSGRADNEQFF. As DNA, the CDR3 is TGTGCCAGCAGCCCTAGTGGTAGCGGGAGGGCCGACAATGAGCAGTTCTTC. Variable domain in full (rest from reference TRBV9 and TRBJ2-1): DSGVTQTPKHLITATGQRVTLRCSPRSGDLSVYWYQQSLDQGLQFLIQYYNGEERAKGNILERFSAQQFPDLHSELNLSSLELGDSALYFCASSPSGSGRADNEQFFGPGTRLTVL.

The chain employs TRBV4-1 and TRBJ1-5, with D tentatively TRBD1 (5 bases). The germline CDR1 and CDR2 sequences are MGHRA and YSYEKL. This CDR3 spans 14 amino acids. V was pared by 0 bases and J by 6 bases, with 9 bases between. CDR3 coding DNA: TGCGCCAGCAGCCAAGACAGGGCTATTCAGCCCCAGCATTTT. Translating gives CASSQDRAIQPQHF.

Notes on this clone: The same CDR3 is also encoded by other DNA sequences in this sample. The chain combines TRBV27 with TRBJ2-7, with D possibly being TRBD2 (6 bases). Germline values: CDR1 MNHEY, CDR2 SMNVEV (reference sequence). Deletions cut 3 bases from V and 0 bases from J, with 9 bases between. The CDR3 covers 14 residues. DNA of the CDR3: TGTGCCAGCAGTTTTAGCGGAAACTCCTACGAGCAGTACTTC. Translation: CASSFSGNSYEQYF.

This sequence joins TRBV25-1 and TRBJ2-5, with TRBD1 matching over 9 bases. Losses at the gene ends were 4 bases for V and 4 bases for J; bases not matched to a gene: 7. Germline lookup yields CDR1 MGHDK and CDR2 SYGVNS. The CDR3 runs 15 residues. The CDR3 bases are TGTGCCAGCAGTGGACGGGGACAGGGCGGAGAGACCCAGTACTTC. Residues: CASSGRGQGGETQYF. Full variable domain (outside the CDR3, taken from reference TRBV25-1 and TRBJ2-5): EADIYQTPRYLVIGTGKKITLECSQTMGHDKMYWYQQDPGMELHLIHYSYGVNSTEKGDLSSESTVSRIRTEHFPLTLESARPSHTSQYLCASSGRGQGGETQYFGPGTRLLVL.

As DNA, the CDR3 is TGTGCCAGCAGCTTAGTTAGGGCTAGCGTTGCGAGCTCCTACAATGAGCAGTTCTTC. Translation gives CASSLVRASVASSYNEQFF. J is TRBJ2-1 and V is TRBV11-2, with D tentatively TRBD2 (6 bases). With 1 base removed from V and 0 bases from J, the gap between germline ends came to 19 bases. Germline CDR1 SGHAT, CDR2 FQNNGV. The CDR3 length is 19 residues. Based on the CDR3 plus reference TRBV11-2 and TRBJ2-1, the full variable domain is EAGVAQSPRYKIIEKRQSVAFWCNPISGHATLYWYQQILGQGPKLLIQFQNNGVVDDSQLPKDRFSAERLKGVDSTLKIQPAKLEDSAVYLCASSLVRASVASSYNEQFFGPGTRLTVL.

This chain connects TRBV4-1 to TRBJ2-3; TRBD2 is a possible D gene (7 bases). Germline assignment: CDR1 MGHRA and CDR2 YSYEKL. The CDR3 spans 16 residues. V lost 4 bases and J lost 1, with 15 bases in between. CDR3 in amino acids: CASSREGGPGTDTQYF. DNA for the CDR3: TGCGCCAGCAGCCGGGAGGGGGGGCCCGGCACAGATACGCAGTATTTT.

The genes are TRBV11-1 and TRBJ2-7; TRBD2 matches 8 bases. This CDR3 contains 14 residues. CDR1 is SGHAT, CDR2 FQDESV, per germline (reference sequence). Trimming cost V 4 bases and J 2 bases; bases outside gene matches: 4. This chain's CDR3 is CASSSGAGAYEQYF. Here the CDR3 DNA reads TGTGCCAGCAGCTCCGGAGCGGGGGCCTACGAGCAGTACTTC.

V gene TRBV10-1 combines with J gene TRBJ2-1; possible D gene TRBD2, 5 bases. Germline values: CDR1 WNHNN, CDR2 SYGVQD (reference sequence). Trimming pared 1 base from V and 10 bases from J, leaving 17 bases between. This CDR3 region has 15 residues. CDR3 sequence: CASSEYRASYEEQFF. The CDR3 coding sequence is TGCGCCAGCAGTGAGTATCGTGCTAGCTATGAAGAGCAGTTCTTC.

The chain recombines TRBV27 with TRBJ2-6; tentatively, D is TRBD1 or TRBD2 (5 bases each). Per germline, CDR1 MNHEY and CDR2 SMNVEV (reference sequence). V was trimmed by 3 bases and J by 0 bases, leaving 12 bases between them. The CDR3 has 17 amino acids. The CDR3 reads CASSFGTVLSGANVLTF. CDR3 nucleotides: TGTGCCAGCAGTTTTGGGACGGTCCTCTCTGGGGCCAACGTCCTGACTTTC.

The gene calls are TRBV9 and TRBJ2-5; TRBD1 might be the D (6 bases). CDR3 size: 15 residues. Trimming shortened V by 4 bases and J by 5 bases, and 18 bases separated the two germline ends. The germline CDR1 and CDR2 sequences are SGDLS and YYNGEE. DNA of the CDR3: TGTGCCAGCAGCCCGACAGGTCGAGGGGTGGAGACCCAGTACTTC. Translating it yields CASSPTGRGVETQYF.

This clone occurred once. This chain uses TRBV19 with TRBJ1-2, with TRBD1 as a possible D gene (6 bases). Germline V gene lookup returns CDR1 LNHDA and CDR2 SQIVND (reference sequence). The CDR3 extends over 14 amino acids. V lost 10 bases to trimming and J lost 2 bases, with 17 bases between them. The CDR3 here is CATLPPGANYGYTF. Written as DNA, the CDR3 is TGTGCCACCCTACCCCCGGGGGCCAACTATGGCTACACCTTC.

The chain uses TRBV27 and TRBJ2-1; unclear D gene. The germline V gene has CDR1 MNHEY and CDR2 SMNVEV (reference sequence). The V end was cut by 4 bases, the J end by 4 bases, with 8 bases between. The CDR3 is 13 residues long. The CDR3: CASSYSEYNEQFF. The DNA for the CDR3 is TGTGCCAGCAGTTACAGCGAGTACAATGAGCAGTTCTTC.

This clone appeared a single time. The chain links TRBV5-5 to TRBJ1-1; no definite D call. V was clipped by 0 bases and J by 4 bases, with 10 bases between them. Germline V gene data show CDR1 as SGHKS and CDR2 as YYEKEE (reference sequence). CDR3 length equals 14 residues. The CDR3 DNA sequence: TGTGCCAGCAGCTTGGTTATAGCCTTCACTGAAGCTTTCTTT. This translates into CASSLVIAFTEAFF.

CDR3 in amino acids: CASRPRLAGGPSSYNEQFF. DNA of the CDR3: TGTGCCAGCAGACCCCGACTAGCGGGAGGGCCGAGCTCCTACAATGAGCAGTTCTTC. The gene calls are TRBV28 and TRBJ2-1, with 14 bases fitting TRBD2. In germline, CDR1 is MDHEN, CDR2 SYDVKM. CDR3 length: 19 residues. The J segment lost 0 bases and the V segment lost 6 bases, leaving 10 bases of the junction unmatched.

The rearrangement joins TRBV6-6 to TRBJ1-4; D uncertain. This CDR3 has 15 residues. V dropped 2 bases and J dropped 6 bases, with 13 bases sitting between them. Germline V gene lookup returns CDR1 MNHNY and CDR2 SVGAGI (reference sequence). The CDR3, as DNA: TGTGCCAGCAGTTACGCTACTGTGGCAGATGAAAAACTGTTTTTT. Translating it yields CASSYATVADEKLFF.